Listed below are T cell receptor beta chains from one sample, sequenced in a study of T cells in Graves' hyperthyroidism and ophthalmopathy. One entry per CDR3 protein results from TCRdb running MiXCR on the multiplex PCR reads. The table includes under 350,000 distinct CDR3 sequences, around 13% detected once. The sequenced material came from blood. These receptors were taken from a woman in her thirties or forties with Graves' ophthalmopathy. CDR3s include the opening cysteine and the closing phenylalanine or tryptophan. D genes are given only for firm matches. A row's size may be missing; if present it is once, few, many or a size class.

DNA | CDR3 | D | J | V | size
TGTGCCAGCAGCGTAGAGGGATCCCTTACTGGGAGTGAGCAGTTCTTC | CASSVEGSLTGSEQFF | - | TRBJ2-1 | TRBV7-8 | few
TGTGCCAGCAGTTTGGACAGGGGCGCTGAAGCTTTCTTT | CASSLDRGAEAFF | TRBD1 | TRBJ1-1 | TRBV2 | many
TGCGCCAGCAGGGTGTTCGCGACAGATACGCAGTATTTT | CASRVFATDTQYF | - | TRBJ2-3 | TRBV5-1 | -
TGCAGCGTTGAATTCGGACTAGCGGGAGGGCGAGGCGAGCAGTACTTC | CSVEFGLAGGRGEQYF | TRBD2 | TRBJ2-7 | TRBV29-1 | many
TGTGCCAGCAGCCAAGATGGGCGCTACGAGCAGTACTTC | CASSQDGRYEQYF | - | TRBJ2-7 | TRBV3-1 | many
TGTGCCAGCAGTGGGGCCCTTGGGGAGACCCAGTACTTC | CASSGALGETQYF | - | TRBJ2-5 | TRBV2 | -
TGTGCCAGCAGTTCTAGCATTGTTGCCAAAAACATTCAGTACTTC | CASSSSIVAKNIQYF | - | TRBJ2-4 | TRBV27 | -
TGTGCCAGCAGTTTACTTCCCAACCCGGGAGCTTTCTTT | CASSLLPNPGAFF | - | TRBJ1-1 | TRBV12-3/TRBV12-4 | many
TGTGCCAGCAGTGCCAAGAAGAACACTGAAGCTTTCTTT | CASSAKKNTEAFF | - | TRBJ1-1 | TRBV6-4 | -
TGTGCCTGGAGCACAGGGAATCAGCCCCAGCATTTT | CAWSTGNQPQHF | - | TRBJ1-5 | TRBV30 | few
TGTGCCAGCAGCCGAAACGAAATATCACCCCTCCACTTT | CASSRNEISPLHF | - | TRBJ1-6 | TRBV5-4 | -
TGTGCCAGCAGCTTGACAGGGTGGGTCACTGAAGCTTTCTTT | CASSLTGWVTEAFF | - | TRBJ1-1 | TRBV5-5 | many
TGCAGCGCATACCTGAGGGAGGCATCCTACAATGAGCAGTTCTTC | CSAYLREASYNEQFF | - | TRBJ2-1 | TRBV29-1 | -
TGTGCCAGCAGTTTTGGTGGTTCCGCCTACGAGCAGTACTTC | CASSFGGSAYEQYF | - | TRBJ2-7 | TRBV12-3/TRBV12-4 | many
TGTGCCAGCAGCCAAGATCTACTAGCGGGGGGCAAACTGGAGACCCAGTACTTC | CASSQDLLAGGKLETQYF | TRBD2 | TRBJ2-5 | TRBV14 | -
TGCGCCAGCAGTGACGGACTCTCCTACAATGAGCAGTTCTTC | CASSDGLSYNEQFF | - | TRBJ2-1 | TRBV10-1 | few
TGTGCCAGCAGTCCGGTCAGGAGCTCCTACGAGCAGTACTTC | CASSPVRSSYEQYF | - | TRBJ2-7 | TRBV25-1 | many
TGCAGCGTTTTAACGAACACTGAAGCTTTCTTT | CSVLTNTEAFF | - | TRBJ1-1 | TRBV29-1 | few
TGTGCCAGCAGTAGAGAGGGTGCGGGGGCACTAAACAATGAGCAGTTCTTC | CASSREGAGALNNEQFF | - | TRBJ2-1 | TRBV6-4 | few
TGCAGTGCTCTAAACACCGGGGAGCTGTTTTTT | CSALNTGELFF | - | TRBJ2-2 | TRBV20-1 | many
TGTGCCAGCAGTTTATTCGACAGGGGGAGGGTTGAGCAGTTCTTC | CASSLFDRGRVEQFF | TRBD1 | TRBJ2-1 | TRBV28 | many
TGTGCCAGCAGCTTAACAGTAATCAATGAGCAGTTCTTC | CASSLTVINEQFF | - | TRBJ2-1 | TRBV11-2 | many
TGTGCCAGCCTCCCCGGGACAGGATCCTACGAGCAGTACTTC | CASLPGTGSYEQYF | TRBD1 | TRBJ2-7 | TRBV2 | many